This T cell receptor (beta chain) was observed in a study of PD-1 blockade in classical Hodgkin lymphoma. Germline V CDR1 and CDR2: MNHNY, SVGAGI (reference sequence). The CDR3 spans 14 residues. The ends were cut back, 2 bases at V and 4 bases at J, with 11 bases in the middle. This clone has a single count. The antigen remains undetermined. Regarding time point: cycle 4 day 1 (C4D1), after 5 to 7 weeks of nivolumab. Relapses following autologous stem cell transplantation were seen in all patients, with brentuximab vedotin exposure varying. Magnetic depletion of unwanted cells isolated CD4+ T cells from thawed PBMCs. Study findings and constraints: Nivolumab initiated under 1 year post-ASCT led to patient exclusion.

The repertoire was sequenced with immunoSEQ multiplex PCR; TCRdb's copy has only in-frame clones and lacks some. The sample consists of 25,000 to 35,000 clones, approximately 85% of them appearing once. The sequences come from CD4+ T cells from blood, collected before the fourth cycle of nivolumab. This sequence was found in a human donor with classical Hodgkin lymphoma. This sequence joins TRBV6-6 and TRBJ1-2, with D perhaps TRBD1 (5 bases). The CDR3 coding sequence is TGTGCCAGCAGTTACGAATTAAGGGGCTATGGCTACACCTTC. This translates into CASSYELRGYGYTF.